The 22 T cell receptor beta chains listed next were all sequenced from one sample in a study of shared clonotypes between healthy human individuals. Some clones are missing from TCRdb's copy, which holds only in-frame ones; the method was immunoSEQ multiplex PCR. The sample has 1.5 million to 2.5 million clones, about 95% seen once. Naive CD8 cells were CD45RO-negative, positively selected for CCR7, excluding terminally differentiated effector memory CD45RA+ cells. The specimen was naive CD8+ T cells sorted from blood. The source of these receptors is a man aged 18 to 35 in good health.

The V and J genes are TRBV19 and TRBJ1-4, with TRBD1 as a possible D gene (6 bases). CDR3 length: 15 residues. CDR1 and CDR2 (germline): LNHDA, SQIVND (reference sequence). Between the trimmed V and J ends, which lost 4 bases and 3 bases, there was a span of 12 bases. The CDR3 spells CASSSRGEPNEKLFF. DNA of the CDR3: TGTGCCAGTAGTAGCAGGGGCGAGCCTAATGAAAAACTGTTTTTT.

This clone appeared once. V gene TRBV6-1 combines with J gene TRBJ2-1, with TRBD1 as a possible D gene (5 bases). The V and J ends lost 5 bases and 6 bases respectively, with 17 bases between them. The CDR3 is 15 amino acids. Per the germline V gene, CDR1 is MNHNS and CDR2 is SASEGT. CDR3 nucleotide sequence: TGTGCCAGCAGTCCAAAGGGTGACAGCCGCAATGAGCAGTTCTTC. It is translated as CASSPKGDSRNEQFF.

The chain has TRBV4-3 and TRBJ2-1; D may be TRBD1 or TRBD2 (5 bases each). This CDR3 region has 15 residues. Germline V CDR1 and CDR2: LGHNA, YSLEER. V lost 0 bases and J 3 bases, leaving 9 bases between the germline ends. Here the CDR3 reads CASSQDQGVYNEQFF. CDR3 nucleotides: TGCGCCAGCAGCCAAGATCAGGGAGTCTACAATGAGCAGTTCTTC.

In regard to this clone: The sample contains more than one DNA sequence encoding this CDR3. This chain connects TRBV15 to TRBJ2-1; TRBD2 might be the D (6 bases). V lost 0 bases and J 8 bases, leaving 8 bases between the germline ends. This CDR3 is 13 amino acids long. Germline V lookup: CDR1 LNHNV, CDR2 YYDKDF (reference sequence). CDR3 DNA: TGTGCCACCAGCAGAGATCGCGGGGATGAGCAGTTCTTC. Its translation is CATSRDRGDEQFF.

The chain has TRBV5-6 and TRBJ2-7; 7 positions agree with TRBD2. Germline V gene data show CDR1 as SGHDT and CDR2 as YYEEEE. This CDR3 has 14 residues. Trimming at V came to 3 bases and at J to 0 bases, leaving 3 bases not matched to a gene. CDR3 in DNA: TGTGCCAGCAGCTCACTAGCGAGCTCCTACGAGCAGTACTTC. This gives the protein CASSSLASSYEQYF.

The chain uses TRBV10-2 and TRBJ1-2; 8 bases line up with TRBD1. The length of the CDR3 is 13 residues. The ends lost 6 bases at V and 3 bases at J; junction bases unmatched: 3. Germline CDR1 and CDR2: WSHSY and SAAADI. The CDR3 protein is CASREQGDYGYTF. Here the CDR3 DNA reads TGCGCCAGCAGGGAACAGGGGGACTATGGCTACACCTTC.

The rearrangement links TRBV4-1 to TRBJ2-5; TRBD2 aligns across 11 bases. CDR3 length: 18 residues. Germline lookup yields CDR1 MGHRA and CDR2 YSYEKL. After removal of 3 bases from V and 3 bases from J, the junction contained 12 bases not matched to a gene. CDR3 protein: CASSQGLAGGPIKETQYF. CDR3 nucleotide sequence: TGCGCCAGCAGCCAGGGTCTAGCGGGGGGCCCCATTAAAGAGACCCAGTACTTC.

This clone came up once. The V gene is TRBV5-6, the J gene TRBJ2-1, with TRBD1 as a possible D gene (5 bases). The CDR3 contains 13 residues. V lost 3 bases, J lost 6 bases, and 10 bases lay in between. CDR1 SGHDT and CDR2 YYEEEE come from the germline V gene. The CDR3 spells CASSWTQGNEQFF. In nucleotides, the CDR3 is TGTGCCAGCAGCTGGACCCAGGGCAATGAGCAGTTCTTC.

V and J are TRBV6-5 and TRBJ2-3, with D perhaps TRBD1 (5 bases). CDR1 and CDR2 (germline): MNHEY, SVGAGI. CDR3 length: 15 amino acids. With 2 bases removed from V and 0 bases from J, the gap between germline ends came to 9 bases. The CDR3 DNA sequence: TGTGCCAGCAGTTACAATAAGGGGAGCACAGATACGCAGTATTTT. Its translation: CASSYNKGSTDTQYF.

V and J are TRBV2 and TRBJ2-1, with a weak D call TRBD2 (6 bases). Germline assignment: CDR1 SNHLY and CDR2 FYNNEI. V shed 1 base and J shed 6 bases, with 19 bases lying between them. This CDR3 is built from 17 residues. CDR3 in amino acids: CASSEGVSGEKINEQFF. The DNA for the CDR3 is TGTGCCAGCAGTGAAGGGGTATCGGGGGAGAAAATCAATGAGCAGTTCTTC.

Note on this clone: Other DNA sequences within the sample encode an identical CDR3. The chain employs TRBV10-2 and TRBJ2-7; D is unresolved. Trimming pared 2 bases from V and 1 base from J, leaving 6 bases between. The CDR3 covers 13 residues. The germline V gene encodes CDR1 WSHSY and CDR2 SAAADI. The CDR3 spells CASSEPISYEQYF. In DNA, the CDR3 is TGCGCCAGCAGTGAGCCCATTTCCTACGAGCAGTACTTC.

This clone was counted many times. The chain uses TRBV15 and TRBJ2-7; 11 positions match TRBD2. V shed 5 bases and J 3 bases; nucleotides not matched to a gene: 9. From germline, CDR1 is LNHNV and CDR2 YYDKDF (reference sequence). This CDR3 has 16 amino acids. The CDR3 region has the DNA TGTGCCACCAGCCCAGTGGTAGCGGGAGGGTACTACGAGCAGTACTTC. Its protein is CATSPVVAGGYYEQYF.

As regards this clone: Additional DNA sequences in this sample encode the identical CDR3. The chain uses TRBV7-9 and TRBJ2-7; D is possibly TRBD2 (6 bases). Trimming shortened V by 5 bases and J by 3 bases, and 8 bases separated the two germline ends. The length of the CDR3 is 12 residues. The germline gives CDR1 SEHNR, CDR2 FQNEAQ (reference sequence). This chain's CDR3 is CASSPGGYEQYF. CDR3 coding DNA: TGTGCCAGCAGCCCCGGGGGCTACGAGCAGTACTTC.

This clone was seen a single time. The chain uses TRBV7-9 and TRBJ1-3; possible D gene TRBD1, 5 bases. This CDR3 region has 17 residues. Germline assignment: CDR1 SEHNR and CDR2 FQNEAQ (reference sequence). Trimming cost V 1 base and J 0 bases, with 13 bases left between them. CDR3 coding DNA: TGTGCCAGCAGCTTAGGGAACCAGGGCTACTCTGGAAACACCATATATTTT. This translates into CASSLGNQGYSGNTIYF.

The genes are TRBV6-5 and TRBJ1-6; tentatively, D is TRBD1 (6 bases). CDR1 and CDR2 from the germline V gene are MNHEY and SVGAGI. The CDR3 consists of 13 residues. The V end lost 4 bases, the J end lost 11 bases, and 12 bases lay between the germline ends. For the CDR3, the DNA is TGTGCCAGCAGTTTACAGGGTTACCCACCCCTCCACTTT. This encodes CASSLQGYPPLHF.

The chain links TRBV7-9 to TRBJ1-1; D is unresolved. Germline lookup yields CDR1 SEHNR and CDR2 FQNEAQ (reference sequence). Trimming took off 4 bases at V and 2 bases at J, with 8 bases between the two ends. The CDR3 is made up of 13 amino acids. The CDR3 loop is CASSWQDNTEAFF. The CDR3 DNA reads TGTGCCAGCAGCTGGCAGGATAACACTGAAGCTTTCTTT.

V is TRBV27 and J is TRBJ1-5; 9 bases line up with TRBD1. J lost 7 bases, V lost 5 bases, and 9 bases had no gene match. This CDR3 contains 15 residues. CDR1 and CDR2 (germline): MNHEY, SMNVEV (reference sequence). The DNA for the CDR3 is TGTGCCAGCAGTCCAACAGGGGGCGTCGAGCAGCCCCAGCATTTT. Protein product: CASSPTGGVEQPQHF.

The chain uses TRBV10-3 and TRBJ2-3, with 7 bases matching TRBD2. Looked up from germline, CDR1 is ENHRY and CDR2 is SYGVKD. The CDR3 length is 14 residues. V gave up 5 bases and J gave up 2 bases; unmatched junction bases: 4. Here the CDR3 reads CAISREGLTDTQYF. Here the CDR3 DNA reads TGTGCCATCAGTAGGGAGGGTCTCACAGATACGCAGTATTTT.

The chain employs TRBV2 and TRBJ2-1; the match to TRBD1 covers 10 bases. Germline CDR1 reads SNHLY; CDR2 reads FYNNEI. The trim removed 5 bases at V and 5 bases at J, leaving 3 bases unmatched. The CDR3 extends over 14 amino acids. CDR3 sequence reads: CASSPGQGNNEQFF. CDR3 coding DNA: TGTGCCAGCAGTCCGGGACAGGGGAACAATGAGCAGTTCTTC.

The CDR3: CASSLPRRYNEQFF. DNA of the CDR3: TGTGCCAGCAGCTTACCTCGTCGGTACAATGAGCAGTTCTTC. The rearrangement links TRBV13 to TRBJ2-1, with D unclear. V was shortened by 2 bases and J by 4 bases, with 9 bases between the two germline ends. The CDR3 extends over 14 amino acids. Germline V gene lookup returns CDR1 PRHDT and CDR2 FYEKMQ (reference sequence).

The chain carries TRBV28 and TRBJ1-5; 8 bases fit TRBD1. V dropped 6 bases and J dropped 1; count of bases not matched to a gene: 5. This CDR3 has 15 residues. Germline assignment: CDR1 MDHEN and CDR2 SYDVKM. DNA for the CDR3: TGTGCCAGCAGGATACAGGGGGACAGCAATCAGCCCCAGCATTTT. Translating it yields CASRIQGDSNQPQHF.

Remarks on this clone: Different DNA sequences within this sample yield the same CDR3. The genes are TRBV4-1 and TRBJ2-7; D ambiguous. The CDR3 has 13 amino acids. The V gene lost 1 base and the J gene lost 4 bases, with 8 bases spanning the gap. The germline V gene encodes CDR1 MGHRA and CDR2 YSYEKL. The DNA for the CDR3 is TGCGCCAGCAGCCAAGTCGGAGTTTACGAGCAGTACTTC. This sequence encodes CASSQVGVYEQYF.